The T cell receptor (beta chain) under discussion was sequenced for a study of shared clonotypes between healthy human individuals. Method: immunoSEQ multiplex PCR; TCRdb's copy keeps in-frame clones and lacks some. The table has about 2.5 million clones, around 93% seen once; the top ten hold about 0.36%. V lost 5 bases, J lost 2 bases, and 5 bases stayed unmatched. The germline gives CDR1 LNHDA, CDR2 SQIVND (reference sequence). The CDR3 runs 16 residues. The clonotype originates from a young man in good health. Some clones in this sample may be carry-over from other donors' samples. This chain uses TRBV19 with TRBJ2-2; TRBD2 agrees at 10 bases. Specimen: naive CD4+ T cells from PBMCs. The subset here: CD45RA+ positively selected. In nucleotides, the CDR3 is TGTGCCAGTAGTTTTAGCGGGGGGAGTAACACCGGGGAGCTGTTTTTT. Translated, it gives CASSFSGGSNTGELFF.